The rows below give T cell receptor beta chains drawn from one sample of a study of T cell responses to AZD1222 COVID-19 vaccine. Method: immunoSEQ multiplex PCR; TCRdb's copy keeps in-frame clones and lacks some. The table records tens of thousands of clones, approximately 90% of them present only once. Here the sequenced sample was peripheral blood, taken 28 days after the second AZD1222 dose. Receptors were obtained from an adult who received the AZD1222 COVID-19 vaccine. CDR3s include the opening cysteine and the closing phenylalanine or tryptophan. The order of the fields is J gene, D gene, clone size, V gene, CDR3 protein, CDR3 DNA. A D gene is named only where the DNA matches it firmly. Clone sizes are given selectively: once, few, many, or a class where the clone is expanded.

TRBJ2-3,-,few,TRBV6-6,CASSPGADTQYF,TGTGCCAGCAGCCCCGGAGCCGATACGCAGTATTTT
TRBJ2-7,-,-,TRBV11-3,CASSPVLSSYEQYF,TGTGCCAGCAGTCCCGTATTGAGCTCCTACGAGCAGTACTTC
TRBJ2-1,-,-,TRBV9,CASSVDFLSEQFF,TGTGCCAGCAGCGTAGACTTCCTCAGTGAGCAGTTCTTC
TRBJ2-1,TRBD1,-,TRBV24-1,CATSDLHGDRGRNEQFF,TGTGCCACCAGTGATTTGCACGGGGACAGGGGGCGGAATGAGCAGTTCTTC
TRBJ2-7,-,-,TRBV5-1,CASSLAPDGTYEQYF,TGCGCCAGCAGCTTGGCCCCCGACGGCACCTACGAGCAGTACTTC
TRBJ2-3,-,-,TRBV2,CASRVGSGTDTQYF,TGTGCCAGCAGGGTGGGTAGCGGCACAGATACGCAGTATTTT
TRBJ2-1,-,-,TRBV5-6,CASSLPVRGSYNEQFF,TGTGCCAGCAGCCTCCCGGTGAGGGGCTCCTACAATGAGCAGTTCTTC
TRBJ2-2,TRBD2,-,TRBV3-1/TRBV3-2,CASSQAVTSGYTGELFF,TGTGCCAGCAGCCAAGCCGTTACTAGCGGGTACACCGGGGAGCTGTTTTTT
TRBJ1-2,-,-,TRBV19,CASTGEGGYGYTF,TGTGCCAGTACGGGGGAAGGCGGCTATGGCTACACCTTC
TRBJ1-2,-,-,TRBV4-2,CASSQASSGDGYTF,TGTGCCAGCAGCCAAGCCTCCTCAGGGGATGGCTACACCTTC
TRBJ1-5,-,-,TRBV5-8,CASSWGRQPQHF,TGTGCCAGCAGCTGGGGTAGACAGCCCCAGCATTTT
TRBJ2-5,TRBD1,-,TRBV5-1,CASSADRVLVETQYF,TGCGCCAGCAGCGCGGACAGGGTATTAGTAGAGACCCAGTACTTC
TRBJ1-5,TRBD1,-,TRBV2,CASSEFRGQSNQPQHF,TGTGCCAGCAGTGAGTTCCGGGGACAGTCCAATCAGCCCCAGCATTTT
TRBJ1-5,-,once,TRBV2,CASSETLSNQPQHF,TGTGCCAGCAGTGAGACACTAAGCAATCAGCCCCAGCATTTT
TRBJ1-6,TRBD1,-,TRBV6-5,CASSTRDRRSSPLHF,TGTGCCAGCAGTACCCGGGACAGACGGAGTTCACCCCTCCACTTT
TRBJ1-2,TRBD1,-,TRBV9,CASSVTTGQGYGYTF,TGTGCCAGCAGCGTCACGACGGGACAGGGGTATGGCTACACCTTC
TRBJ2-1,TRBD1,once,TRBV6-5,CASETGYPRNEQFF,TGTGCCAGTGAGACAGGGTACCCTCGCAATGAGCAGTTCTTC
TRBJ1-2,-,-,TRBV7-3,CASSRDSYYGYTF,TGTGCCAGCAGCCGAGACAGCTACTATGGCTACACCTTC
TRBJ1-3,-,once,TRBV13,CASSSGDFAGNTIYF,TGTGCCAGCAGCTCCGGGGACTTTGCTGGAAACACCATATATTTT
TRBJ2-7,-,-,TRBV6-6,CASSLQTSNYEQYF,TGTGCCAGCAGCCTTCAAACTAGCAACTACGAGCAGTACTTC
TRBJ2-1,-,-,TRBV6-1,CASSVAGGGAAWNEQFF,TGTGCCAGCAGTGTTGCGGGTGGGGGGGCCGCTTGGAATGAGCAGTTCTTC
TRBJ2-3,-,-,TRBV4-1,CASSQVLVTDTQYF,TGCGCCAGCAGCCAAGTTTTGGTCACAGATACGCAGTATTTT
TRBJ2-5,-,-,TRBV7-2,CASSFWTSETQYF,TGTGCCAGCAGCTTCTGGACGTCGGAGACCCAGTACTTC
TRBJ1-4,-,-,TRBV23-1,CASSQVPRTVNEKLFF,TGCGCCAGCAGTCAGGTCCCCAGGACAGTTAATGAAAAACTGTTTTTT
TRBJ2-5,-,-,TRBV7-8,CASSFGRVFGQETQYF,TGTGCCAGCAGCTTTGGCAGGGTGTTTGGCCAAGAGACCCAGTACTTC
TRBJ1-1,TRBD1,-,TRBV10-3,CAISESGQGDTEAFF,TGTGCCATCAGTGAGTCGGGTCAGGGGGACACTGAAGCTTTCTTT
TRBJ1-1,-,-,TRBV11-3,CASSLVGPAFF,TGTGCCAGCAGCTTAGTTGGGCCAGCTTTCTTT
TRBJ1-5,-,-,TRBV2,CATMLQTGQPQHF,TGTGCCACCATGTTACAAACGGGGCAGCCCCAGCATTTT
TRBJ2-7,-,-,TRBV19,CASSIGGKIYEQYF,TGTGCCAGTAGTATTGGTGGCAAGATCTACGAGCAGTACTTC
TRBJ1-4,-,-,TRBV29-1,CSAGPSGKNEKLFF,TGCAGCGCCGGGCCTTCGGGTAAAAACGAAAAACTGTTTTTT
TRBJ1-4,-,-,TRBV6-5,CASSYSWQYNEKLFF,TGTGCCAGCAGTTACTCGTGGCAGTACAATGAAAAACTGTTTTTT
TRBJ1-1,-,-,TRBV7-3,CASSSRASTLF,TGTGCCAGCAGCTCTAGGGCCTCGACGCTCTTT
TRBJ2-2,-,-,TRBV2,CASNLLGTGELFF,TGTGCCAGCAACCTACTAGGAACCGGGGAGCTGTTTTTT
TRBJ2-5,TRBD2,-,TRBV6-2/TRBV6-3,CASSLRGGPQETQYF,TGTGCCAGCAGTTTGCGCGGGGGGCCCCAAGAGACCCAGTACTTC
TRBJ1-3,-,-,TRBV5-1,CASSLAGTGGNTIYF,TGCGCCAGCAGCTTGGCAGGGACGGGAGGAAACACCATATATTTT
TRBJ2-5,-,-,TRBV6-7,CASRYPTPALGQETQYF,TGTGCCAGCAGATACCCCACCCCGGCCCTGGGCCAAGAGACCCAGTACTTC
TRBJ2-2,-,-,TRBV7-8,CASSRPGTNTGELFF,TGTGCCAGCAGCCGACCGGGGACTAACACCGGGGAGCTGTTTTTT
TRBJ1-2,TRBD1,-,TRBV2,CASRQGAAGGYTF,TGTGCCAGCAGACAGGGGGCAGCTGGTGGCTACACCTTC
TRBJ2-6,TRBD2,once,TRBV7-3,CASSLVGGRTGANVLTF,TGTGCCAGCAGCTTAGTAGGCGGGAGAACTGGGGCCAACGTCCTGACTTTC
TRBJ2-2,-,-,TRBV27,CAIKQGTGELFF,TGTGCCATAAAGCAAGGAACCGGGGAGCTGTTTTTT
TRBJ2-5,-,-,TRBV5-4,CASSFQQTQETQYF,TGTGCCAGCAGCTTTCAACAGACCCAAGAGACCCAGTACTTC
TRBJ2-1,-,-,TRBV7-3,CASSLDRSEQFF,TGTGCCAGCAGCTTAGACCGATCCGAGCAGTTCTTC
TRBJ2-2,-,-,TRBV6-5,CASGTHRTGELFF,TGTGCCAGCGGGACCCACCGCACCGGGGAGCTGTTTTTT
TRBJ1-1,-,-,TRBV4-2,CASSQPRGGTGEAFF,TGTGCCAGCAGCCAACCTAGGGGCGGAACAGGGGAAGCTTTCTTT
TRBJ1-2,-,-,TRBV6-5,CASSYVGGLYGYTF,TGTGCCAGCAGTTACGTGGGGGGACTATATGGCTACACCTTC
TRBJ2-1,-,-,TRBV5-1,CASTRGRSYNEQFF,TGCGCCAGCACCCGGGGGAGGTCCTACAATGAGCAGTTCTTC
TRBJ2-3,-,-,TRBV11-2,CASSFTQAGTDTQYF,TGTGCCAGCAGCTTTACACAGGCTGGCACAGATACGCAGTATTTT
TRBJ1-2,-,-,TRBV7-9,CASSPPGNGYTF,TGTGCCAGCAGCCCCCCCGGGAATGGCTACACCTTC
TRBJ2-3,-,-,TRBV24-1,CATSDPTDTQYF,TGTGCCACCAGTGACCCCACAGATACGCAGTATTTT
TRBJ1-2,TRBD1,-,TRBV29-1,CSVKLGQGGYGYTF,TGCAGCGTTAAACTGGGACAGGGTGGATATGGCTACACCTTC
TRBJ2-3,-,once,TRBV24-1,CATLDSSTDTQYF,TGTGCCACCCTCGATTCTAGCACAGATACGCAGTATTTT
TRBJ2-7,-,once,TRBV6-5,CASSYSFDAGYEQYF,TGTGCCAGCAGTTACTCTTTCGACGCAGGCTACGAGCAGTACTTC
TRBJ2-1,-,-,TRBV7-3,CASSLNTYNEQFF,TGTGCCAGCAGCTTAAACACTTACAATGAGCAGTTCTTC
TRBJ2-7,TRBD1,-,TRBV6-6,CATTWDRALHEQYF,TGTGCCACCACGTGGGACAGGGCGTTACACGAGCAGTACTTC
TRBJ2-2,-,-,TRBV12-3/TRBV12-4,CASSFNTGELFF,TGTGCCAGCAGCTTTAACACCGGGGAGCTGTTTTTT